The clone carrying this T cell receptor beta chain has a single count. The ends were cut back, 5 bases at V and 7 bases at J, with 21 bases in the middle. Germline loops: CDR1 SEHNR, CDR2 FQNEAQ (reference sequence). There are 15 residues in the CDR3. The data derive from a study of blood T cell repertoires in COVID-19. About the research overall: COVID-19 samples collected from the United States, Italy and Spain covered acute and convalescent phases. The cDNA or gDNA used as material had been derived from T cells, B-cell-depleted T cells, or PBMCs.

As originally analysed: Amplifying reference gene primers gave estimates of nucleated cell counts. Only in-frame clones appear in the TCRdb table, and some are missing; sequencing was by immunoSEQ multiplex PCR. The DNA was the basis for D and trimming; V, J and clone size are from that table. The table has hundreds of thousands of clones, less than 90% seen once. The Seattle patients, enrolled during active infection, were followed longitudinally. Sequenced input: peripheral blood. This receptor was obtained from a woman between 50 and 59 years old with COVID-19, enrolled during active disease. This chain connects TRBV7-9 to TRBJ2-7; D perhaps matches TRBD1 (8 bases). The CDR3: CASSPQGAGAREQYF. The DNA of the CDR3 is TGTGCCAGCAGCCCTCAGGGGGCGGGGGCTCGGGAGCAGTACTTC.